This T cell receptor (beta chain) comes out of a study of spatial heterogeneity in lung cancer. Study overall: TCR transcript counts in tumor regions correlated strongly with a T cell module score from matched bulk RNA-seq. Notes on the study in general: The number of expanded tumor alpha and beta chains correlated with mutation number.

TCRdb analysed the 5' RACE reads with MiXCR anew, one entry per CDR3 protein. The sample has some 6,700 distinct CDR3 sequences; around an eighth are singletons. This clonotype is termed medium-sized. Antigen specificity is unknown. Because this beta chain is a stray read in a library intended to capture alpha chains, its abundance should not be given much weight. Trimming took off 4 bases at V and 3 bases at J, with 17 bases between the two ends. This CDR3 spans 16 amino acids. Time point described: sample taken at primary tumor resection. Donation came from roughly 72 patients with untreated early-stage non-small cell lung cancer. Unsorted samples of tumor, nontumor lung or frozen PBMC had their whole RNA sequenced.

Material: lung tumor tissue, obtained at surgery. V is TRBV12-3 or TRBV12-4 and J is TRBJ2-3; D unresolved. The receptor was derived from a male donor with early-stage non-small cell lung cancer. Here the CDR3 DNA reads TGTGCCAGCAGTTCAGGTCTAGGTTCTAGGACAGATACGCAGTATTTT. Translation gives CASSSGLGSRTDTQYF.